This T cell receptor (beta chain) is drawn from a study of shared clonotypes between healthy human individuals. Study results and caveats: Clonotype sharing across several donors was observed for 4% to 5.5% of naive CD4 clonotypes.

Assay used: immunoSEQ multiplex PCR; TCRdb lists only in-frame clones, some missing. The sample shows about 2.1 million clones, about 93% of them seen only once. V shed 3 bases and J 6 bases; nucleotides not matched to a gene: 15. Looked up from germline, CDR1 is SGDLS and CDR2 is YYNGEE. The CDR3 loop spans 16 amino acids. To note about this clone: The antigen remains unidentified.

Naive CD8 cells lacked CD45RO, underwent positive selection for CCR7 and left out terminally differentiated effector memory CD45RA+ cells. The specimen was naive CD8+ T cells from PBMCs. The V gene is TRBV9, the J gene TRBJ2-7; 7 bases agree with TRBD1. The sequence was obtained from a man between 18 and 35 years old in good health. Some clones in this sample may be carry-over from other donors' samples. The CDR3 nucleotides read TGTGCCAGCAGCGCCCCTGGTGGGACAGAGATCGGCGAGCAGTACTTC. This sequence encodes CASSAPGGTEIGEQYF.